This TCR beta chain was captured in a study of blood T cell repertoires in COVID-19. The assay was immunoSEQ multiplex PCR, and TCRdb's table has in-frame clones only and misses some. This table has over 75,000 clones, 85% to 90% appearing once. CDR1 and CDR2 from the germline V gene are LNHNV and YYDKDF (reference sequence). The CDR3 totals 13 residues. With 8 bases removed from V and 3 bases from J, the gap between germline ends came to 14 bases. Material for sequencing was peripheral blood. This TCR came from a woman of 80 years or more with active COVID-19. This sequence joins TRBV15 and TRBJ2-7; D possibly corresponds to TRBD2 (5 bases). The CDR3 spells CATSAAGLYEQYF. CDR3 DNA sequence: TGTGCCACCTCGGCGGCGGGCCTCTACGAGCAGTACTTC.